This T cell receptor (beta chain) was retrieved from a study of OX40 agonist ivuxolimab in advanced cancers. Germline CDR1 is SEHNR and CDR2 is FQNEAQ (reference sequence). The CDR3 sequence is 13 residues long. With 4 bases removed from V and 2 bases from J, the gap between germline ends came to 8 bases. Here immunoSEQ multiplex PCR was the method, and the copy in TCRdb shows in-frame clones only, minus some. This table holds about 69,000 clones, under 90% found once. This specimen consisted of CD4+ or CD8+ T cells sorted from blood, obtained in a trial of the OX40 agonist ivuxolimab. The receptor's source is an adult with an advanced solid tumor such as melanoma, head and neck, liver or kidney cancer. V and J are TRBV7-9 and TRBJ1-1; D is undetermined. CDR3 loop: CASSSGGNTEAFF. The CDR3 DNA sequence: TGTGCCAGCAGCTCGGGCGGAAACACTGAAGCTTTCTTT.